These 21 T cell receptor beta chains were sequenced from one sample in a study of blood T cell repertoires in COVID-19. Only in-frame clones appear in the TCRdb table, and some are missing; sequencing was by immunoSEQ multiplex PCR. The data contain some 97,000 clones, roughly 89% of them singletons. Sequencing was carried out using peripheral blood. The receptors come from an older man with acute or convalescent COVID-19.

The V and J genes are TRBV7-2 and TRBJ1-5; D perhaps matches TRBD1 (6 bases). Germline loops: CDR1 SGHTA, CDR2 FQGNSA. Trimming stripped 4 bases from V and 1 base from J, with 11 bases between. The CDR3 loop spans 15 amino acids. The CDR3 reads CASSWGGLSNQPQHF. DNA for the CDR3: TGTGCCAGCAGCTGGGGGGGGCTGAGCAATCAGCCCCAGCATTTT. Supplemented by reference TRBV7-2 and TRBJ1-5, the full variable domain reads GAGVSQSPSNKVTEKGKDVELRCDPISGHTALYWYRQSLGQGLEFLIYFQGNSAPDKSGLPSDRFSAERTGGSVSTLTIQRTQQEDSAVYLCASSWGGLSNQPQHFGDGTRLSIL.

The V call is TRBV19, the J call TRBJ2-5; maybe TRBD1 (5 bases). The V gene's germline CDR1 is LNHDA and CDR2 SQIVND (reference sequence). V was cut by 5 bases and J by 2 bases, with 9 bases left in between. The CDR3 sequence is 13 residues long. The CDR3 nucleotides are TGTGCCAGTAGTGCAGGGAATCAAGAGACCCAGTACTTC. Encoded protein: CASSAGNQETQYF.

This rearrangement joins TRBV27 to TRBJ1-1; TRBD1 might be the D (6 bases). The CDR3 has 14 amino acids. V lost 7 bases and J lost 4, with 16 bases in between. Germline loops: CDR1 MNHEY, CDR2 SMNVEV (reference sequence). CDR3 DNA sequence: TGTGCCAGCAACGCACAGGGAGACGCCACTGAAGCTTTCTTT. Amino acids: CASNAQGDATEAFF.

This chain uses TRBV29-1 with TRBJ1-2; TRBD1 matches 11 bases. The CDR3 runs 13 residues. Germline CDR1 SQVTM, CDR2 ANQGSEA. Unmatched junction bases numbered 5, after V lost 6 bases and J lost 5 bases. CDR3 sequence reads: CSVPGQGGYGYTF. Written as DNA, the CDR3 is TGCAGCGTACCGGGACAGGGGGGATATGGCTACACCTTC.

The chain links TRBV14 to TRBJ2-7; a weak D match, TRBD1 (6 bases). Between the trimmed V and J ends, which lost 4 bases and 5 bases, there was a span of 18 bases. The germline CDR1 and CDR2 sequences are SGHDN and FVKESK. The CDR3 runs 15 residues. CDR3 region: CASSPVGQSRDEQYF. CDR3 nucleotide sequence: TGTGCCAGCAGCCCGGTAGGACAGTCTAGGGACGAGCAGTACTTC.

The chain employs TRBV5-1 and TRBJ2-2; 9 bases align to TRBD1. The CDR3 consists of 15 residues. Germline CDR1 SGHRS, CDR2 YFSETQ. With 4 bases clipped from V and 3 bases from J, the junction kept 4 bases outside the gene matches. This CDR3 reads CASSPWTGDTGELFF. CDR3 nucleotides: TGCGCCAGCAGCCCCTGGACAGGGGACACCGGGGAGCTGTTTTTT.

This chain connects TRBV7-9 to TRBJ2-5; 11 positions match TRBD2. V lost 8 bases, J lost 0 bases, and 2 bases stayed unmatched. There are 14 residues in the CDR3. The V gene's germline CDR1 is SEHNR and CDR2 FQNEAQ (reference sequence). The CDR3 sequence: CASRTSGYQETQYF. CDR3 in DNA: TGTGCCAGCCGGACTAGCGGGTACCAAGAGACCCAGTACTTC. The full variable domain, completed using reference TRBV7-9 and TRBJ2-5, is DTGVSQNPRHKITKRGQNVTFRCDPISEHNRLYWYRQTLGQGPEFLTYFQNEAQLEKSRLLSDRFSAERPKGSFSTLEIQRTEQGDSAMYLCASRTSGYQETQYFGPGTRLLVL.

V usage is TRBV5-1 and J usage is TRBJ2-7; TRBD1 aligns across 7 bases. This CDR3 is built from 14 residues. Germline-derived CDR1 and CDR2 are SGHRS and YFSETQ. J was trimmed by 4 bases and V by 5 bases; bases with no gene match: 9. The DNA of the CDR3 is TGCGCCAGCAGTTACTCTGGGGACAGTTACGAGCAGTACTTC. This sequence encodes CASSYSGDSYEQYF. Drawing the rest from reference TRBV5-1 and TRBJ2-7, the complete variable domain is KAGVTQTPRYLIKTRGQQVTLSCSPISGHRSVSWYQQTPGQGLQFLFEYFSETQRNKGNFPGRFSGRQFSNSRSEMNVSTLELGDSALYLCASSYSGDSYEQYFGPGTRLTVT.

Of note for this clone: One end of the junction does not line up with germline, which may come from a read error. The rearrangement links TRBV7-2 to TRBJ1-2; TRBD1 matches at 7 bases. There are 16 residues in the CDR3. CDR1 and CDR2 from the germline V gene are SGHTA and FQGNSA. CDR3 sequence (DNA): TGTGCCAGCCGCTTGGGGGGACAGCCTCGCTCCTATGGCTACACCTTC. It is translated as CASRLGGQPRSYGYTF. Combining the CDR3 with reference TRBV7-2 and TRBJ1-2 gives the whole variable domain GAGVSQSPSNKVTEKGKDVELRCDPISGHTALYWYRQSLGQGLEFLIYFQGNSAPDKSGLPSDRFSAERTGGSVSTLTIQRTQQEDSAVYLCASRLGGQPRSYGYTFGSGTRLTVV.

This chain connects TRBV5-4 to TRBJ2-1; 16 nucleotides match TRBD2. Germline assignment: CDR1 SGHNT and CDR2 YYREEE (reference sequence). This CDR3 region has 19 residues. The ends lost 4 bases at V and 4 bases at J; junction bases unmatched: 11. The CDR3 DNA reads TGTGCCAGCAGCCGTCCCGGGACTAGCGGGGGGGCCCTATACAATGAGCAGTTCTTC. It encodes CASSRPGTSGGALYNEQFF.

As DNA, the CDR3 is TGTGCCAGCAGCTTGGTGCGGGGGGCCGTGAATGAGCAGTTCTTC. Its protein is CASSLVRGAVNEQFF. The chain joins TRBV11-1 to TRBJ2-1; 8 positions match TRBD2. Germline V gene data show CDR1 as SGHAT and CDR2 as FQDESV (reference sequence). CDR3 length: 15 residues. After removal of 3 bases from V and 7 bases from J, the junction contained 8 bases not matched to a gene. Using reference TRBV11-1 and TRBJ2-1 for the parts outside the CDR3, the full variable domain is EAEVAQSPRYKITEKSQAVAFWCDPISGHATLYWYRQILGQGPELLVQFQDESVVDDSQLPKDRFSAERLKGVDSTLKIQPAELGDSAMYLCASSLVRGAVNEQFFGPGTRLTVL.

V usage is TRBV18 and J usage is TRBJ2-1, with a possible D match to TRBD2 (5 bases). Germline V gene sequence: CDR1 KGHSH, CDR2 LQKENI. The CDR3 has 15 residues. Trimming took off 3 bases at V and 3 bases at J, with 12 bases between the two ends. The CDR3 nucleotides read TGTGCCAGCTCACCGGGCTCGACTATCTACAATGAGCAGTTCTTC. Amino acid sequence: CASSPGSTIYNEQFF.

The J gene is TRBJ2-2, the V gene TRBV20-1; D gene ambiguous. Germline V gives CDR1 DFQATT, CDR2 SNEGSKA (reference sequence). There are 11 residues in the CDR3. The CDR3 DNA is TGCAGCGCTTTGGCATCCGGGGAGCTGTTTTTT. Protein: CSALASGELFF.

CDR3 nucleotides: TGTGCCAGCAGTCCCCCAGGCGTCAATCAGCCCCAGCATTTT. Translating gives CASSPPGVNQPQHF. The J gene is TRBJ1-5, the V gene TRBV28; D is unclear. Germline V gives CDR1 MDHEN, CDR2 SYDVKM. The CDR3 runs to 14 residues. V was shortened by 5 bases and J by 3 bases, with 11 bases between the two germline ends.

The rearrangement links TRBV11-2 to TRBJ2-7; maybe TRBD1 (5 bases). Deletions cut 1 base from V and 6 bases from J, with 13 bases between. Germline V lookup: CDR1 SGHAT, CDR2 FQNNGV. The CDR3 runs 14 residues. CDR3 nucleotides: TGTGCCAGCAGCTTAGCGGGCAGGGCCCCCGAGCAGTACTTC. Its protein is CASSLAGRAPEQYF.

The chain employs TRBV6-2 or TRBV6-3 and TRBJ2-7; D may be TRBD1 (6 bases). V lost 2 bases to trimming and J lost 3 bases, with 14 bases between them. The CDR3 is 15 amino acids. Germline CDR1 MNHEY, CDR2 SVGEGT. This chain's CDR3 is CASSYGDNLDYEQYF. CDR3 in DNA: TGTGCCAGCAGTTACGGGGACAATCTAGACTACGAGCAGTACTTC.

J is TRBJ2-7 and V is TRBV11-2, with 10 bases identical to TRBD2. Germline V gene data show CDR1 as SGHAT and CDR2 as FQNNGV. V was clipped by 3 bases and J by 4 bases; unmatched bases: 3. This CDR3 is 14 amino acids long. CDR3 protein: CASSFGTSVYEQYF. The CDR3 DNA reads TGTGCCAGCAGCTTCGGGACTAGCGTTTACGAGCAGTACTTC.

The CDR3 is CASSLRMAGYYEQYF. The CDR3 DNA reads as TGTGCCAGCAGCCTGAGGATGGCGGGGTACTACGAGCAGTACTTC. The rearrangement links TRBV6-2 or TRBV6-3 to TRBJ2-7, with D possibly TRBD2 on 6 matching bases. This CDR3 is 15 amino acids long. Germline V gives CDR1 MNHEY, CDR2 SVGEGT. V was trimmed by 6 bases and J by 3 bases, leaving 18 bases between them.

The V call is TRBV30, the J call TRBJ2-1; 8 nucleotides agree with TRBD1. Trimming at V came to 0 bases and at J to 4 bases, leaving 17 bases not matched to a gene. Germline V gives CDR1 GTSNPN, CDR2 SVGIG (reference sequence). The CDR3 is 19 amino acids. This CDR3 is CAWSVNLVMGTGRYNEQFF. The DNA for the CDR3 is TGTGCCTGGAGTGTAAACCTAGTAATGGGGACAGGACGATACAATGAGCAGTTCTTC.

CDR3 region: CASSYSLGGVYNEQFF. The DNA for the CDR3 is TGTGCCAGCAGTTACTCTTTAGGTGGAGTTTACAATGAGCAGTTCTTC. This sequence joins TRBV6-6 and TRBJ2-1; no reliable D call. The V end lost 0 bases, the J end lost 4 bases, and 13 bases lay between the germline ends. The CDR3 sequence is 16 residues long. Per germline, CDR1 MNHNY and CDR2 SVGAGI (reference sequence).

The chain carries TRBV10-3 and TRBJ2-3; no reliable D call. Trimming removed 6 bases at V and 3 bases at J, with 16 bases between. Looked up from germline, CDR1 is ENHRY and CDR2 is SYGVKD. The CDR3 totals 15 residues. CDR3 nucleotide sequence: TGTGCCATCAGGCGCACAGTAGGATCGACAGATACGCAGTATTTT. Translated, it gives CAIRRTVGSTDTQYF.